This TCR beta chain is from a study of shared clonotypes between healthy human individuals (dated by TCRdb to 2018 to 2021). A note on the overall study: The cohort included a few men and a couple of women between 18 and 49 years of age. For each donor, three plates each were used for CD4 naive and CD4 memory, two plates were used for CD8 naive, and one plate was used for CD8 memory. To estimate repertoire size and how much clonotypes are shared between individuals, the study performed deep sequencing of blood TCR repertoires from a few healthy adults. Different laboratories and diverse techniques were used to prepare libraries and sequence TCR repertoires, to increase sequencing depth and limit assay-specific biases. Leukapheresis yielded between about 0.9 and 10 billion PBMCs per donor.

Using the deep immunoSEQ assay, TCR CDR3 regions were amplified from genomic DNA by multiplex PCR. Extracted genomic DNA from each cell subset was spread evenly across all wells of several immunoSEQ 96-well plates, with each plate serving as a replicate. For sorted subsets, roughly 200 ng genomic DNA, equal to 30,000 to 35,000 T cell genomes, was loaded into each replicate PCR. Purified libraries were quantified with a Qubit 3.0 fluorometer, sized on a Bioanalyzer 2100, and re-quantified with the KAPA Library Quantification kit. Each immunoSEQ 96-well plate was sequenced on its own single-read 150-cycle Illumina NextSeq 550 flow cell. In the original analysis: Because the immunoSEQ output included only junctional sequences and no quality scores, the filtering could not be the same as the filtering used for full-length reads. To assign V/J genes and CDR3, sequences were annotated using PyIR, a Python wrapper for IgBLAST v1.9, with IMGT germline references. Reads with weak V/J assignments (E-value above 1e-6), missing CDR3, stop codons, out-of-frame junctions, or ambiguous translated residues were removed. V3J clonotypes were defined by identical inferred V gene, J gene, and CDR3 amino acid sequence. To compute the percentage overlap between repertoires, the number of shared unique clonotypes was divided by the size of the smaller repertoire. Richness of each repertoire was evaluated using RTK rarefaction, the Chao1 estimator, and Recon v2.1 estimates of unobserved clonotypes. OLGA was used to compute generation probabilities for all TCRbeta clonotypes that the gDNA method yielded from a handful of donors. TCRdb took over this immuneACCESS table, retaining in-frame rearrangements with V and J assigned. Such tables are incomplete; in checked studies, under half of the missing clones stem from an unresolved V gene, and the remainder is unexplained. V, J and clone size are those of that table, while D and trimming were read from the DNA. This sample is represented by approximately 1,000,000 clones; around 78% of them were singletons. The ten largest clones add up to more than 0.5% of the sample.

Note on this clone: No cognate antigen has been identified for it. No much larger clone is present one base from it, and per-base qualities are unavailable.

Healthy HIV-negative adults with no recently reported acute infections or vaccinations were included as donors. Every donor was a Caucasian adult residing in Nashville, Tennessee, USA. CD4+ T cells were enriched by magnetic negative selection; naive cells were then positively selected on CD45RA, and the negative fraction formed the memory subset. Blood was collected by leukapheresis, and PBMCs were isolated by Ficoll-Histopaque density gradient centrifugation and then cryopreserved in liquid nitrogen vapor phase. Analytical flow cytometry was used to check the purity and quantity of each magnetically sorted T cell population. Each sorted fraction had its genomic DNA isolated and then quantified by UV absorbance on a Nanodrop 2000c. What the research found in general, with its limitations: Larger estimated clonotype richness was generally found for naive subsets than for memory subsets. Sampling was restricted to blood, and TCR repertoires in tissues likely differ from the TCR repertoires found in blood. Compared with non-shared clonotypes, the clonotypes found in all four sorted-subset donors had higher generation probabilities. The small number of donors limited the genetic and exposure-history diversity represented. When a few donors were compared, the shared fraction of clonotypes was around 5% for naive CD4, approximately 3.5% for naive CD8, more than 2% for memory CD4, and 0.4% for memory CD8. Rarefaction of sorted-subset datasets indicated incomplete sequencing despite the large sequencing depth. Pairwise subsampling led to the expectation that sequencing depth would affect the degree of clonotype sharing among donors.

The CDR3 runs 16 amino acids, cysteine and phenylalanine included. The DNA shown is the 48-base CDR3, in frame from base 1. V lost 2 bases and J lost 5 bases; the stretch between them is 19 bases long. According to the germline V gene, CDR1 reads SGHTA and CDR2 reads FQGNSA. The receptor comes from a young man in good health. Some clones in this sample may be carry-over from other donors' samples. This chain joins TRBV7-2 to TRBJ2-7, with the D segment identity uncertain. What was sequenced was memory CD4+ T cells from PBMCs. The cell subset or site label on this specimen signifies: CD45RA-negative fraction. The DNA is as follows: TGTGCCAGCAGCTTATTATGGTCGGCCTTGAGAAACGAGCAGTACTTC. Translated, this is CASSLLWSALRNEQYF.